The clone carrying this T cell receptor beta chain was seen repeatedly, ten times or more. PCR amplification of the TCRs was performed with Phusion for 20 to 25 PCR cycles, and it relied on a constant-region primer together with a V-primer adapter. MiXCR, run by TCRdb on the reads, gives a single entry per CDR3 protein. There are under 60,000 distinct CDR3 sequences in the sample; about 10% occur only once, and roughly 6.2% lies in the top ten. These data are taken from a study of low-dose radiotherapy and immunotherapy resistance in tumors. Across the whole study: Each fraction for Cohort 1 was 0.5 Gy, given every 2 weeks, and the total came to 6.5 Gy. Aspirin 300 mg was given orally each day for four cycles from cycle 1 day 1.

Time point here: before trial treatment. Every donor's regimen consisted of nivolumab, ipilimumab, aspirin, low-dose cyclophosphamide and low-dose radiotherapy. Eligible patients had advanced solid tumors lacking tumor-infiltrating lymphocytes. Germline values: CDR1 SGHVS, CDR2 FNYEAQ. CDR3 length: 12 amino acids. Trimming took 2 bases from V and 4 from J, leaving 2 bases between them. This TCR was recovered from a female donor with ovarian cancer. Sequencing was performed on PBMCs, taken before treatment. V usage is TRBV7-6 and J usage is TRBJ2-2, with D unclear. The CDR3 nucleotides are TGTGCCAGCAGCTTACCCACCGGGGAGCTGTTTTTT. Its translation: CASSLPTGELFF.